One sample yielded the 24 T cell receptor beta chains listed below, sequenced in a study of a mutant IDH1 vaccine in newly diagnosed glioma (dated by TCRdb to the early 2020s). The meaning of the sample's time point label: week 11, during vaccination. Each vaccine dose was 300 ug of a 20-mer mutant IDH1 peptide in Montanide, given subcutaneously with topical imiquimod. These receptors have no identified antigens. Libraries were prepared through the immunoSEQ multiplex PCR assay. As stored in TCRdb, this immuneACCESS dataset retains in-frame rearrangements with V and J assigned. A fraction of the clones does not appear; measured against another copy, unresolved V genes explain less than half of the discrepancy, and the remainder lacks a known reason. The sample table lists tens of thousands of clones, 80% of them with a count of one. The ten top clones hold 5.9% of the sample. Sample: PBMCs, taken from a glioma patient whose treatment included an IDH1 peptide vaccine. Receptors were obtained from a man aged 50 or older with glioma.

This clone was counted once. J is TRBJ2-7 and V is TRBV5-6, with D maybe TRBD2 (6 bases). The CDR3 is 13 amino acids. Germline CDR1 is SGHDT and CDR2 is YYEEEE. Trimming removed 0 bases from V and 4 bases from J, with 8 bases in between. The CDR3 is CASSLGGRYEQYF. The CDR3 DNA sequence: TGTGCCAGCAGCTTGGGTGGGAGGTACGAGCAGTACTTC.

V is TRBV28 and J is TRBJ1-1; D gene ambiguous. Deletions cut 5 bases from V and 8 bases from J, with 15 bases between. In germline, CDR1 is MDHEN, CDR2 SYDVKM. The CDR3 consists of 13 residues. CDR3 bases: TGTGCCAGCAGTCCACAAAGGGTGGGAGAAGCTTTCTTT. It translates to CASSPQRVGEAFF.

The chain has TRBV7-9 and TRBJ2-7, with D unclear. From germline, CDR1 is SEHNR and CDR2 FQNEAQ (reference sequence). This CDR3 contains 13 residues. Trimming removed 1 base at V and 1 base at J, with 5 bases between. The DNA of the CDR3 is TGTGCCAGCAGCTTAGAGGTTTCCTACGAGCAGTACTTC. It specifies CASSLEVSYEQYF.

The chain uses TRBV25-1 and TRBJ2-5; D is possibly TRBD1 (6 bases). This CDR3 is 11 amino acids long. Germline V gives CDR1 MGHDK, CDR2 SYGVNS. Trimming removed 5 bases at V and 10 bases at J, with 11 bases between. The CDR3 DNA reads TGTGCCAGCAGTTCACCGACAGGCCAGTACTTC. Protein: CASSSPTGQYF.

CDR3 nucleotides: TGTGCCAGTAGTCTCAGCGCGGGAACCTACGAGCAGTACTTC. Translating it yields CASSLSAGTYEQYF. V is TRBV19 and J is TRBJ2-7; TRBD2 might be the D (6 bases). The germline V gene has CDR1 LNHDA and CDR2 SQIVND (reference sequence). This CDR3 spans 14 amino acids. The V end was cut by 5 bases, the J end by 2 bases, with 13 bases between.

The chain employs TRBV2 and TRBJ1-1, with a tentative D call TRBD1 (5 bases). Germline assignment: CDR1 SNHLY and CDR2 FYNNEI. The V gene lost 10 bases and the J gene lost 0 bases, with 18 bases spanning the gap. The CDR3 is 15 residues long. The CDR3: CATQRGGSLNTEAFF. The CDR3 nucleotides are TGTGCCACCCAACGGGGCGGAAGCCTGAACACTGAAGCTTTCTTT.

This sequence joins TRBV4-1 and TRBJ2-2; TRBD2 agrees at 7 bases. After removal of 1 base from V and 5 bases from J, the junction contained 7 bases not matched to a gene. The germline V gene encodes CDR1 MGHRA and CDR2 YSYEKL. The CDR3 is 16 residues long. CDR3 in amino acids: CASSQGLRGRTGELFF. CDR3 bases: TGCGCCAGCAGCCAAGGACTGCGGGGGAGGACCGGGGAGCTGTTTTTT.

This clone has just a few counts. The genes are TRBV7-9 and TRBJ1-2; no firm D call. Trimming stripped 1 base from V and 6 bases from J, with 6 bases between. The CDR3 covers 12 residues. Germline CDR1 reads SEHNR; CDR2 reads FQNEAQ (reference sequence). The CDR3 reads CASSLGLDGYTF. In DNA, the CDR3 is TGTGCCAGCAGCTTAGGACTGGATGGCTACACCTTC.

The CDR3 protein is CASSDFPPGNTIYF. CDR3 coding DNA: TGTGCCAGCAGCGATTTCCCCCCAGGCAACACCATATATTTT. The J gene is TRBJ1-3, the V gene TRBV6-5; D unclear. V was shortened by 6 bases and J by 7 bases, with 16 bases between the two germline ends. The CDR3 is made up of 14 amino acids. From germline, CDR1 is MNHEY and CDR2 SVGAGI.

J is TRBJ2-5 and V is TRBV14, with 8 bases that match TRBD2. V dropped 4 bases and J dropped 2; count of bases not matched to a gene: 6. This CDR3 region has 15 residues. The germline CDR1 and CDR2 sequences are SGHDN and FVKESK. In nucleotides, the CDR3 is TGTGCCAGCAGCCTCTTCGGGAGGGCTCAAGAGACCCAGTACTTC. Amino acids: CASSLFGRAQETQYF.

This chain joins TRBV7-3 and TRBJ1-1; 8 bases are shared with TRBD1. CDR1 SGHTA and CDR2 FQGTGA come from the germline V gene. V lost 5 bases and J lost 1; bases outside the gene matches: 6. The CDR3 sequence is 15 residues long. As DNA, the CDR3 is TGTGCCAGCAGCGCCGGACAGGGAGAGAACACTGAAGCTTTCTTT. Translated, it gives CASSAGQGENTEAFF.

In its sample, this clone was seen a few times. The chain has TRBV19 and TRBJ1-1, with D uncertain. V was cut by 5 bases and J by 4 bases, with 17 bases left in between. CDR3 length: 15 residues. Germline CDR1 LNHDA, CDR2 SQIVND (reference sequence). The CDR3 DNA sequence: TGTGCCAGTAGTGACGGGTTTCTACGTGCCACTGAAGCTTTCTTT. Protein product: CASSDGFLRATEAFF.

J is TRBJ2-7 and V is TRBV4-1, with D possibly matching TRBD1 (5 bases). Germline V gene sequence: CDR1 MGHRA, CDR2 YSYEKL. The CDR3 is made up of 16 amino acids. With 0 bases removed from V and 4 bases from J, the gap between germline ends came to 16 bases. CDR3 sequence reads: CASSQEGRQSHYEQYF. The DNA of the CDR3 is TGCGCCAGCAGCCAAGAGGGTCGACAGAGTCATTACGAGCAGTACTTC.

The chain employs TRBV6-5 and TRBJ1-1; D call uncertain. The germline V and J ends were trimmed by 2 bases and 1 base, with 8 bases remaining between them. Germline V gene sequence: CDR1 MNHEY, CDR2 SVGAGI. The CDR3 has 14 residues. The CDR3 coding sequence is TGTGCCAGCAGTTACGAGATCCGGAACACTGAAGCTTTCTTT. The encoded protein is CASSYEIRNTEAFF.

The CDR3 DNA reads TGTGCCAGCAGTTTCCGGACCTCCTACGAGCAGTACTTC. Translating it yields CASSFRTSYEQYF. The rearrangement joins TRBV27 to TRBJ2-7; D gene ambiguous. The CDR3 sequence is 13 residues long. Germline CDR1 and CDR2: MNHEY and SMNVEV (reference sequence). Trimming took off 3 bases at V and 0 bases at J, with 6 bases between the two ends.

This clone has just one count. As DNA, the CDR3 is TGTGCCAGCAGCCTTCGGGACAGGGGGACTTCGAACACCGGGGAGCTGTTTTTT. It is translated as CASSLRDRGTSNTGELFF. The rearrangement links TRBV11-3 to TRBJ2-2; 11 bases line up with TRBD1. The V gene end was trimmed by 5 bases and the J gene end by 0 bases; junction bases not matched to a gene: 8. The CDR3 has 18 residues. The V gene's germline CDR1 is SGHNT and CDR2 YENEEA.

This chain links TRBV7-9 with TRBJ1-2; D call uncertain. This CDR3 has 12 residues. Germline assignment: CDR1 SEHNR and CDR2 FQNEAQ (reference sequence). V was cut by 5 bases and J by 5 bases, with 9 bases left in between. The CDR3 sequence is CASSEQSYGYTF. CDR3 in DNA: TGTGCCAGCAGCGAACAGTCTTATGGCTACACCTTC. Combining the CDR3 with reference TRBV7-9 and TRBJ1-2 gives the whole variable domain DTGVSQNPRHKITKRGQNVTFRCDPISEHNRLYWYRQTLGQGPEFLTYFQNEAQLEKSRLLSDRFSAERPKGSFSTLEIQRTEQGDSAMYLCASSEQSYGYTFGSGTRLTVV.

This clone was detected once. The CDR3 DNA follows: TGTGCCAGTATCTTAGAGAGAGGCAGATACACAGATACGCAGTATTTT. It is translated as CASILERGRYTDTQYF. This chain joins TRBV19 and TRBJ2-3; no clear D. With 7 bases removed from V and 2 bases from J, the gap between germline ends came to 19 bases. The CDR3 contains 16 residues. Germline CDR1 reads LNHDA; CDR2 reads SQIVND (reference sequence). The entire variable domain, with the rest obtained from reference TRBV19 and TRBJ2-3, is as follows: DGGITQSPKYLFRKEGQNVTLSCEQNLNHDAMYWYRQDPGQGLRLIYYSQIVNDFQKGDIAEGYSVSREKKESFPLTVTSAQKNPTAFYLCASILERGRYTDTQYFGPGTRLTVL.

This chain uses TRBV18 with TRBJ1-4; D gene uncertain. The germline V gene has CDR1 KGHSH and CDR2 LQKENI. Trimming shortened V by 5 bases and J by 8 bases, and 9 bases separated the two germline ends. The CDR3 covers 12 residues. The CDR3 coding sequence is TGTGCCAGCTCAACCACGTCAGAAAAACTGTTTTTT. Translation: CASSTTSEKLFF.

V usage is TRBV28 and J usage is TRBJ2-7; D may match TRBD1 or TRBD2 (5 bases each). The CDR3 sequence is 14 residues long. Trimming left V 7 bases short and J 6 bases short, with 19 bases between. Germline values: CDR1 MDHEN, CDR2 SYDVKM. Here the CDR3 reads CASIDGDPAGEQYF. The CDR3 region has the DNA TGTGCCAGCATCGACGGGGACCCCGCCGGCGAGCAGTACTTC.

The chain joins TRBV5-1 to TRBJ1-3; D call uncertain. Trimming removed 4 bases at V and 0 bases at J, with 8 bases between. CDR1 and CDR2 from the germline V gene are SGHRS and YFSETQ. The CDR3 covers 14 residues. CDR3 DNA sequence: TGCGCCAGCAGCGCTCAAAGCTCTGGAAACACCATATATTTT. This codes for CASSAQSSGNTIYF.

Written as DNA, the CDR3 is TGTGCCAGCAGGGAAGGGGGCACTGAAGCTTTCTTT. It is translated as CASREGGTEAFF. This chain connects TRBV6-6 to TRBJ1-1, with D tentatively TRBD1 (6 bases). Trimming left V 6 bases short and J 4 bases short, with 9 bases between. The germline CDR1 and CDR2 sequences are MNHNY and SVGAGI (reference sequence). This CDR3 is built from 12 residues.

The rearrangement uses TRBV19 and TRBJ1-1; D not certain. Germline values: CDR1 LNHDA, CDR2 SQIVND (reference sequence). This CDR3 is 13 amino acids long. Trimming left V 3 bases short and J 7 bases short, with 12 bases between. CDR3 bases: TGTGCCAGTAGTATTGGACGGTTGGGTGAAGCTTTCTTT. Its translation is CASSIGRLGEAFF.

This clone was detected only once. For the CDR3, the DNA is TGTGCCAGCAGTGCCCCGACAGTACAGAGCTCCTACAATGAGCAGTTCTTC. It codes for CASSAPTVQSSYNEQFF. V and J are TRBV6-1 and TRBJ2-1; a weak D match, TRBD1 (5 bases). Germline lookup yields CDR1 MNHNS and CDR2 SASEGT. The CDR3 consists of 17 residues. V lost 4 bases and J lost 0, with 16 bases in between.